This TCR beta chain originates from a study of blood T cell repertoires in COVID-19. Study-level background: From the United States, Italy and Spain came samples of acute and convalescent COVID-19. The cDNA or gDNA used as material had been derived from T cells, B-cell-depleted T cells, or PBMCs.

Germline CDR1 is LGHNA and CDR2 is YSLEER. J lost 4 bases, V lost 1 base, and 15 bases had no gene match. CDR3 size: 20 residues. TCRdb keeps only in-frame clones here, not all; method: immunoSEQ multiplex PCR. The data contain fewer than 150,000 clones, around 83% of them seen just once; the ten biggest clones take up around 4.5%. The chain couples TRBV4-3 to TRBJ2-6, with 8 bases identical to TRBD1. The specimen was peripheral blood. This receptor was obtained from a human donor in a cohort sampled during active COVID-19. The CDR3 DNA follows: TGCGCCAGCAGCCAAGGAGTGTCCGGACAGGGAGCCTGGGGGGCCAACGTCCTGACTTTC. It yields the protein CASSQGVSGQGAWGANVLTF.